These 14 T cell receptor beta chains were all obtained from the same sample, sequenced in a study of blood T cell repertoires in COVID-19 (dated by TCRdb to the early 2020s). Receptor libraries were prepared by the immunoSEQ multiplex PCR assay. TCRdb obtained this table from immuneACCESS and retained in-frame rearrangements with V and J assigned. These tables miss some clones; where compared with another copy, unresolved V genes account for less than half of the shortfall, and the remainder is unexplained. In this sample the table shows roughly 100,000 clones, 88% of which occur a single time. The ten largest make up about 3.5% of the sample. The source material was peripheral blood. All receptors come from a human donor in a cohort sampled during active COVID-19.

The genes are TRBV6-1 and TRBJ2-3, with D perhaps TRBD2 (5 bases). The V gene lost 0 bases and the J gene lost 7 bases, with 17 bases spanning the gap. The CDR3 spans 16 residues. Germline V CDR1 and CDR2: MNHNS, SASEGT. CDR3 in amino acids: CASSEALWRSHNTQYF. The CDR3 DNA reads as TGTGCCAGCAGTGAAGCGCTTTGGAGGAGTCATAATACGCAGTATTTT.

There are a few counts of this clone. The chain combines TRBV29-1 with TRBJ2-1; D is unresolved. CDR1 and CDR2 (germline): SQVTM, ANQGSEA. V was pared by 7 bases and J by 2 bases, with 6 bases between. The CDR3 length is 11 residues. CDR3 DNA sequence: TGCAGCGCCCCTACCTACAATGAGCAGTTCTTC. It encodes CSAPTYNEQFF.

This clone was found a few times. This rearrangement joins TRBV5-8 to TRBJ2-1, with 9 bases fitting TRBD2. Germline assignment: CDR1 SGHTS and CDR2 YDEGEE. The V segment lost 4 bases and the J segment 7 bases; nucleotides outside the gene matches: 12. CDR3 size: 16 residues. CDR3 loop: CASSGGGGRLENEQFF. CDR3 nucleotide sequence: TGTGCCAGCAGCGGCGGGGGGGGGCGCTTGGAAAATGAGCAGTTCTTC. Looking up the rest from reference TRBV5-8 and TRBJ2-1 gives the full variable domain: EAGVTQSPTHLIKTRGQQATLRCSPISGHTSVYWYQQALGLGLQFLLWYDEGEERNRGNFPPRFSGRQFPNYSSELNVNALELEDSALYLCASSGGGGRLENEQFFGPGTRLTVL.

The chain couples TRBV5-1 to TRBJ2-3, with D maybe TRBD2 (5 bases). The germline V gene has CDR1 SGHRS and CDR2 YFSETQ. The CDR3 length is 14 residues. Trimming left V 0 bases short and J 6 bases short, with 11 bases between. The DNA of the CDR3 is TGCGCCAGCAGCTTGGGTCTAGCAGAGGATACGCAGTATTTT. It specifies CASSLGLAEDTQYF.

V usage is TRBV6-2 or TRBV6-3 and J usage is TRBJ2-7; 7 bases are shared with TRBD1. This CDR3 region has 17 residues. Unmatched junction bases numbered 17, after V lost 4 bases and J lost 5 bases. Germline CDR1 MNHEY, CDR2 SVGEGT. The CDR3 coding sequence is TGTGCCAGCAGTTTTGGACAGGACTTGATGACGCTAGACGAGCAGTACTTC. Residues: CASSFGQDLMTLDEQYF.

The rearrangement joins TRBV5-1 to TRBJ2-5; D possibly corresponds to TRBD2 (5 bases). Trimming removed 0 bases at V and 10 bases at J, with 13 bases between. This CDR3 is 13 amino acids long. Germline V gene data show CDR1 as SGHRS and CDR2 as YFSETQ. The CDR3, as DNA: TGCGCCAGCAGCTTGGGGGTCGGGGTGCTCCAGTACTTC. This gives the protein CASSLGVGVLQYF. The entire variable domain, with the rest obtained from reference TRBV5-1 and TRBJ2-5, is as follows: KAGVTQTPRYLIKTRGQQVTLSCSPISGHRSVSWYQQTPGQGLQFLFEYFSETQRNKGNFPGRFSGRQFSNSRSEMNVSTLELGDSALYLCASSLGVGVLQYFGPGTRLLVL.

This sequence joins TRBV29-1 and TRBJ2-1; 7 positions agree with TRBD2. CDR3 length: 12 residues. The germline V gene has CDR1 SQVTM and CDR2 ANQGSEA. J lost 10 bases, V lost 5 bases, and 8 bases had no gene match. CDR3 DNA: TGCAGCGTTCGATGGGGGGGGGAGGAGCAGTTCTTC. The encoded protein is CSVRWGGEEQFF.

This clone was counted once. The DNA for the CDR3 is TGTGCCACCAGTGATTTCCCGACTAGCGGTCAAGAGACCCAGTACTTC. This gives the protein CATSDFPTSGQETQYF. The chain joins TRBV24-1 to TRBJ2-5; 9 nucleotides agree with TRBD2. CDR1 KGHDR and CDR2 SFDVKD come from the germline V gene. J lost 2 bases, V lost 1 base, and 4 bases had no gene match. CDR3 length equals 16 residues.

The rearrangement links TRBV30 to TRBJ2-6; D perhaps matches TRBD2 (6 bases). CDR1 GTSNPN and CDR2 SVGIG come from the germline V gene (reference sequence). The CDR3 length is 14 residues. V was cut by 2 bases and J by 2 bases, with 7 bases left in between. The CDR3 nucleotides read TGTGCCTGGAGTCGGGAGCCTGGGGCCAACGTCCTGACTTTC. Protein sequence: CAWSREPGANVLTF.

This CDR3 is CASSSYRGMDAFF. CDR3 in DNA: TGTGCCAGCAGCTCCTACAGGGGTATGGACGCTTTCTTT. V and J are TRBV7-2 and TRBJ1-1; TRBD1 agrees at 7 bases. The CDR3 covers 13 residues. The germline CDR1 and CDR2 sequences are SGHTA and FQGNSA. Losses at the gene ends were 4 bases for V and 11 bases for J; bases not matched to a gene: 10. Full variable domain (rest looked up from reference TRBV7-2 and TRBJ1-1): GAGVSQSPSNKVTEKGKDVELRCDPISGHTALYWYRQSLGQGLEFLIYFQGNSAPDKSGLPSDRFSAERTGGSVSTLTIQRTQQEDSAVYLCASSSYRGMDAFFGQGTRLTVV.

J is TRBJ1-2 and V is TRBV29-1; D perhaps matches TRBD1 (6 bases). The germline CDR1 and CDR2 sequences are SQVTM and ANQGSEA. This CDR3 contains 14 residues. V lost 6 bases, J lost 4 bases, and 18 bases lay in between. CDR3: CSVEGAGAPYGYTF. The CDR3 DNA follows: TGCAGCGTCGAGGGAGCAGGGGCGCCCTATGGCTACACCTTC. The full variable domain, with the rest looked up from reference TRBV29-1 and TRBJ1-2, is SAVISQKPSRDICQRGTSLTIQCQVDSQVTMMFWYRQQPGQSLTLIATANQGSEATYESGFVIDKFPISRPNLTFSTLTVSNMSPEDSSIYLCSVEGAGAPYGYTFGSGTRLTVV.

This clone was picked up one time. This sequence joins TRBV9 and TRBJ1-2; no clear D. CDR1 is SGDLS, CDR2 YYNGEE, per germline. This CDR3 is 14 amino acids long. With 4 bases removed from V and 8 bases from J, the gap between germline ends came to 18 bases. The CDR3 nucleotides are TGTGCCAGCAGCACCAGCGGGAGGGCGGGAGGCTACACCTTC. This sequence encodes CASSTSGRAGGYTF. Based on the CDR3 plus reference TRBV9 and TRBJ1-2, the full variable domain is DSGVTQTPKHLITATGQRVTLRCSPRSGDLSVYWYQQSLDQGLQFLIQYYNGEERAKGNILERFSAQQFPDLHSELNLSSLELGDSALYFCASSTSGRAGGYTFGSGTRLTVV.

This chain's CDR3 is CASSPGTGNYGYTF. In DNA, the CDR3 is TGCGCCAGCAGCCCGGGGACAGGGAACTATGGCTACACCTTC. The V and J genes are TRBV5-1 and TRBJ1-2; 9 bases are shared with TRBD1. The CDR3 runs to 14 residues. The V and J ends lost 4 bases and 2 bases, in that order; junction bases with no gene match: 3. Germline V gene lookup returns CDR1 SGHRS and CDR2 YFSETQ.

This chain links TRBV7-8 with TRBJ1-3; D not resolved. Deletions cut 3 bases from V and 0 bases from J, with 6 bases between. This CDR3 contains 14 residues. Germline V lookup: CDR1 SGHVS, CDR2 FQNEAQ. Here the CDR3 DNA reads TGTGCCAGCAGCTTTGCAGACTCTGGAAACACCATATATTTT. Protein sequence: CASSFADSGNTIYF.